This T cell receptor (beta chain) came from a study of identical twins. TCRdb analysed the 5' RACE reads with MiXCR anew, one entry per CDR3 protein. Of about 530,000 distinct CDR3 sequences in the sample, 20% to 25% were seen once. Separately, the same data were catalogued under a study of yellow fever vaccine responses in identical twins.

Material for sequencing was CD4+ T cells sorted from blood. This TCR was recovered from a woman under 30 in good health.

The CDR3 sequence is CASSFKTWLESYEQYF. DNA for the CDR3: TGTGCCAGCAGTTTCAAAACGTGGCTAGAGAGCTACGAGCAGTACTTC. This chain links TRBV28 with TRBJ2-7; no firm D call. CDR1 MDHEN and CDR2 SYDVKM come from the germline V gene. V gave up 3 bases and J gave up 3 bases, with 18 bases separating them. The CDR3 has 16 residues. The complete variable domain, with remaining parts taken from reference TRBV28 and TRBJ2-7, reads DVKVTQSSRYLVKRTGEKVFLECVQDMDHENMFWYRQDPGLGLRLIYFSYDVKMKEKGDIPEGYSVSREKKERFSLILESASTNQTSMYLCASSFKTWLESYEQYFGPGTRLTVT.